These 5 T cell receptor beta chains originate from one sample sequenced in a study of early T cells in non-severe SARS-CoV-2 infection. TCRdb re-derived calls from the 5' RACE reads in MiXCR, one entry per CDR3 protein. The sample holds 50,000 to 75,000 distinct CDR3 sequences, approximately 8.8% seen once. The sample here was whole blood, taken at baseline. The receptors stem from an adult who was a healthcare worker with PCR-confirmed SARS-CoV-2 infection or an uninfected control (not recorded which).

This clonotype was found many times. This chain connects TRBV6-5 to TRBJ1-2; the match to TRBD1 covers 7 bases. V dropped 2 bases and J dropped 4; count of bases not matched to a gene: 4. CDR3 length: 14 amino acids. Looked up from germline, CDR1 is MNHEY and CDR2 is SVGAGI. The CDR3 nucleotides are TGTGCCAGCAGTTACGGGGGACAGCCCTATGGCTACACCTTC. This translates into CASSYGGQPYGYTF.

This sequence joins TRBV7-2 and TRBJ2-3; 11 nucleotides align to TRBD2. Germline CDR1 is SGHTA and CDR2 is FQGNSA. V shed 5 bases and J 4 bases; nucleotides not matched to a gene: 5. The CDR3 contains 15 residues. As DNA, the CDR3 is TGTGCCAGCAGCGCGGGGACTAGCGGTTCAGATACGCAGTATTTT. It translates to CASSAGTSGSDTQYF. The full variable domain, rest sourced from reference TRBV7-2 and TRBJ2-3, is GAGVSQSPSNKVTEKGKDVELRCDPISGHTALYWYRQSLGQGLEFLIYFQGNSAPDKSGLPSDRFSAERTGGSVSTLTIQRTQQEDSAVYLCASSAGTSGSDTQYFGPGTRLTVL.

The CDR3 sequence is CASSRTSPTDTQYF. In nucleotides, the CDR3 is TGTGCCAGCAGCCGGACTAGCCCTACAGATACGCAGTATTTT. The chain links TRBV7-9 to TRBJ2-3; 8 nucleotides line up with TRBD2. The CDR3 extends over 14 amino acids. The germline gives CDR1 SEHNR, CDR2 FQNEAQ (reference sequence). Trimming cost V 5 bases and J 3 bases; bases outside gene matches: 4.

This clonotype was recorded many times. The V call is TRBV19, the J call TRBJ2-5, with 8 nucleotides matching TRBD2. The CDR3 consists of 13 residues. CDR1 LNHDA and CDR2 SQIVND come from the germline V gene (reference sequence). The V gene end was trimmed by 2 bases and the J gene end by 4 bases; junction bases not matched to a gene: 0. CDR3 DNA: TGTGCCAGTAGTATACTAGCGGGAGAGACCCAGTACTTC. Translated, it gives CASSILAGETQYF.

This chain uses TRBV7-2 with TRBJ2-7, with 9 bases matching TRBD2. Trimming cost V 2 bases and J 9 bases; bases outside gene matches: 8. The germline V gene has CDR1 SGHTA and CDR2 FQGNSA. The CDR3 is 14 residues long. CDR3 coding DNA: TGTGCCAGCAGCTTACTTGGCGGGAGGGATGGGCAGTACTTC. Amino acids: CASSLLGGRDGQYF.